This T cell receptor beta chain stems from a study of PD-1 blockade in classical Hodgkin lymphoma. Study background: Every 2 weeks, patients got 3 mg/kg intravenous nivolumab. Whole-study results and caveats: Significantly greater TCR diversity emerged by C4D1 in CD4+ cells but not CD8+ cells. Baseline diversity resembling that of newly diagnosed patients was seen in complete responders. Reported findings placed baseline TCR diversity lower in newly diagnosed patients (compared with healthy donors).

A note on this clone: Its antigen remains unknown.

Trimming removed 2 bases at V and 1 base at J, with 17 bases between. Germline V gene sequence: CDR1 SGHTA, CDR2 FQGTGA. The CDR3 length is 17 residues. In every patient, relapse followed autologous stem cell transplantation, while exposure to brentuximab vedotin differed. The method was immunoSEQ multiplex PCR; TCRdb's version includes in-frame clones alone and lacks a portion of them. Of under 80,000 clones in the sample, 70% to 75% are singletons; the top ten hold approximately 9.9%. The rearrangement links TRBV7-3 to TRBJ1-1, with TRBD1 as a possible D gene (5 bases). The receptor's source is a human donor with classical Hodgkin lymphoma. The source was peripheral blood mononuclear cells (PBMCs), collected before the second cycle of nivolumab. The CDR3 DNA sequence: TGTGCCAGCAGCTTAGAACCCGCAGGGCTTACGAACACTGAAGCTTTCTTT. Its translation: CASSLEPAGLTNTEAFF.